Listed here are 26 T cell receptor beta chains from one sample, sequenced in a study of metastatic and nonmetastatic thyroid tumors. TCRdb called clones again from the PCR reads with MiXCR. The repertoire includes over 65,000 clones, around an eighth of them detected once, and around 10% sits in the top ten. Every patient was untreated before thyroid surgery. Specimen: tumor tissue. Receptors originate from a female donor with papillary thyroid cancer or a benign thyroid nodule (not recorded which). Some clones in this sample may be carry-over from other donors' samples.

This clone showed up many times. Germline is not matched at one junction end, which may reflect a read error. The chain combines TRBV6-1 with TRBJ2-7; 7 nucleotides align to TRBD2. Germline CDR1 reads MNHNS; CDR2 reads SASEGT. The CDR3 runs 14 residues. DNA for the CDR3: TGTGCCAGCAGAGAAGCGGGAATGATGAACGAGCAGTACTTC. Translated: CASREAGMMNEQYF.

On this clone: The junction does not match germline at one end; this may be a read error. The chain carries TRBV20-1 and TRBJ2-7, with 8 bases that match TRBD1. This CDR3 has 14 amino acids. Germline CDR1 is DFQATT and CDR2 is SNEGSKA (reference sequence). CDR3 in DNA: TGCAGTTCCAGAGCATGGACAGGGAACTACGGGCAGTACTTC. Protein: CSSRAWTGNYGQYF.

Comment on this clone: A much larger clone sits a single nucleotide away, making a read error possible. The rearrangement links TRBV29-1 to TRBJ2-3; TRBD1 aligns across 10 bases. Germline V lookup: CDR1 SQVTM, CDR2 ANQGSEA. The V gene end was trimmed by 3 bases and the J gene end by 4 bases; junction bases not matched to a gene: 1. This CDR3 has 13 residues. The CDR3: CSVDGQGADTQYF. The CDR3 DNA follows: TGCAGCGTTGATGGACAGGGGGCAGATACGCAGTATTTT.

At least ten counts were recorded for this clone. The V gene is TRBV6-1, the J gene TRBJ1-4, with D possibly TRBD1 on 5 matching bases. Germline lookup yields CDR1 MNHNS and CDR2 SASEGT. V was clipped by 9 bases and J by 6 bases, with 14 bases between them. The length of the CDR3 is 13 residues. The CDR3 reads CASRTSRDEKLFF. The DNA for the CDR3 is TGTGCCAGTAGGACCAGCAGGGATGAAAAACTGTTTTTT.

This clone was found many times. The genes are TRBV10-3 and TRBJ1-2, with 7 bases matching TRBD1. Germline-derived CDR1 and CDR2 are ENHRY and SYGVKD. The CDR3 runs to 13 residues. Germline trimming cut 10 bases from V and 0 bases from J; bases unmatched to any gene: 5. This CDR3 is CATSQGANYGYTF. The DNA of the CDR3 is TGTGCCACGAGCCAGGGGGCTAACTATGGCTACACCTTC.

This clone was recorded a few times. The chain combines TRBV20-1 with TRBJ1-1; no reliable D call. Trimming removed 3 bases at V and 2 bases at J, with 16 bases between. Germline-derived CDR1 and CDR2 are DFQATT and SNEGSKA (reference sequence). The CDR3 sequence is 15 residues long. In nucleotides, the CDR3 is TGCAGTGCTAGGACCCTGGACGGATTAAACACTGAAGCTTTCTTT. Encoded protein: CSARTLDGLNTEAFF.

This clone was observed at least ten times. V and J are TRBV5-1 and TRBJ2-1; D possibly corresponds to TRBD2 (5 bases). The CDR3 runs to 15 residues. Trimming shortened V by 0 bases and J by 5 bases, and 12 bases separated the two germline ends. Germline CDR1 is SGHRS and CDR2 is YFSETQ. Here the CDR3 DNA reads TGCGCCAGCAGCTTGGGGGTAGCGCTTGACAATGAGCAGTTCTTC. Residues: CASSLGVALDNEQFF.

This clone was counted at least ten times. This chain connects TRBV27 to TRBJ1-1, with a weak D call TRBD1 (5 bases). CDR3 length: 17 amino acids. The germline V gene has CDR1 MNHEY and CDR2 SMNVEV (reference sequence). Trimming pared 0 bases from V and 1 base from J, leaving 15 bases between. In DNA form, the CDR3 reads TGTGCCAGCAGTTTATCGTACCTTCAGAGGGGGAACACTGAAGCTTTCTTT. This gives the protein CASSLSYLQRGNTEAFF.

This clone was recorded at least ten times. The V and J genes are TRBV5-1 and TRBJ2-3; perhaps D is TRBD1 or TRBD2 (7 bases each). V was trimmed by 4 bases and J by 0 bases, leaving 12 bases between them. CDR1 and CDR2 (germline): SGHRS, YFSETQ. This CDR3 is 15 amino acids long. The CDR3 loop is CASSPRGGSTDTQYF. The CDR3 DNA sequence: TGCGCCAGCAGCCCCAGGGGGGGAAGCACAGATACGCAGTATTTT.

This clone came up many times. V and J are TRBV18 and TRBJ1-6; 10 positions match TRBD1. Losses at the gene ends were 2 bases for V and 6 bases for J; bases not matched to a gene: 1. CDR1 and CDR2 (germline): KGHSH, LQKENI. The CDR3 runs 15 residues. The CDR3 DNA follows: TGTGCCAGCTCACCAGGGACAGGGGCTAATTCACCCCTCCACTTT. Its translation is CASSPGTGANSPLHF.

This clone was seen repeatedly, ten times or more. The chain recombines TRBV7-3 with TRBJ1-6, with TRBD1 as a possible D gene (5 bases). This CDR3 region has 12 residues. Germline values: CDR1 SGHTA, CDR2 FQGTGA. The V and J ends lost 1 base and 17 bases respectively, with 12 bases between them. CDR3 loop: CASSLIRGRIHF. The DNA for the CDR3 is TGTGCCAGCAGCTTAATTCGGGGGAGGATCCACTTT. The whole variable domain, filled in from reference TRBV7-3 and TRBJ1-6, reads GAGVSQTPSNKVTEKGKYVELRCDPISGHTALYWYRQSLGQGPEFLIYFQGTGAADDSGLPNDRFFAVRPEGSVSTLKIQRTERGDSAVYLCASSLIRGRIHFGNGTRLTVT.

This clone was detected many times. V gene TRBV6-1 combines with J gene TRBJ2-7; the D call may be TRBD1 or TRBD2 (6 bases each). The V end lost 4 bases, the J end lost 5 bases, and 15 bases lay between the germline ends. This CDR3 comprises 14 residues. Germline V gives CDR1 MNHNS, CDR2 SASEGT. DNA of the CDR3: TGTGCCAGCAGTGGCACTTGGGGGGCCCACGAGCAGTACTTC. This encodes CASSGTWGAHEQYF.

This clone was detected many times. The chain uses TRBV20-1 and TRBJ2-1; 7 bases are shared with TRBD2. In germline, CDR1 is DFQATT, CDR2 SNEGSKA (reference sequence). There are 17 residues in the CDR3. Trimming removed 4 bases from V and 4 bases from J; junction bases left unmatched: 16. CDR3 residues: CSAKGARPAGEYNEQFF. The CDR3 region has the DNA TGCAGTGCTAAAGGGGCCCGCCCGGCGGGAGAGTACAATGAGCAGTTCTTC.

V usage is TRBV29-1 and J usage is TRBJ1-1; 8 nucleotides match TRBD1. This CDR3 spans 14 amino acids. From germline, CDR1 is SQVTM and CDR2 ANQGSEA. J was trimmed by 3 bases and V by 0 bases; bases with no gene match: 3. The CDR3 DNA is TGCAGCGTTGAAGAAAAGGACAGGGACACTGAAGCTTTCTTT. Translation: CSVEEKDRDTEAFF.

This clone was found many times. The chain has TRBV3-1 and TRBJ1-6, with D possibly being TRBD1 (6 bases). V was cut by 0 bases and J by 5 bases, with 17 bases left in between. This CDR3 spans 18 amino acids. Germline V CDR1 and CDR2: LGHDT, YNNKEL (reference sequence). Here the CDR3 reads CASSQDRGVSGDNSPLHF. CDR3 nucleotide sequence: TGTGCCAGCAGCCAAGATAGGGGGGTGAGTGGAGATAATTCACCCCTCCACTTT.

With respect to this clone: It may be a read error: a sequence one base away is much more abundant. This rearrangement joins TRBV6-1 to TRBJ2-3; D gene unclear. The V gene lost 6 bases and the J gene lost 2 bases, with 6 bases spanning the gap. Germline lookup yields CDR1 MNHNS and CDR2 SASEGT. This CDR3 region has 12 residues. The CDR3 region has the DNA TGTGCCAGCAGACCAATCACAGATACGCAGTATTTT. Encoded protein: CASRPITDTQYF.

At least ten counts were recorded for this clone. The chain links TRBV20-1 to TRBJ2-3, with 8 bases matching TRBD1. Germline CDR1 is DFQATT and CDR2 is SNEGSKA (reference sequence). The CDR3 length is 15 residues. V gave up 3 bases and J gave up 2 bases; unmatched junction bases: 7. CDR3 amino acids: CSAREDRAFTDTQYF. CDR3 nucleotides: TGCAGTGCTAGGGAGGACAGGGCCTTCACAGATACGCAGTATTTT.

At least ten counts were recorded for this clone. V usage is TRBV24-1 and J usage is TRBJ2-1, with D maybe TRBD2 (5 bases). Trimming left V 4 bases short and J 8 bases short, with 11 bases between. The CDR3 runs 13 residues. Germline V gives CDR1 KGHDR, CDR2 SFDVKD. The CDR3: CATSEGSSDEQFF. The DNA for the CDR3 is TGTGCCACCAGTGAGGGGAGTAGCGATGAGCAGTTCTTC.

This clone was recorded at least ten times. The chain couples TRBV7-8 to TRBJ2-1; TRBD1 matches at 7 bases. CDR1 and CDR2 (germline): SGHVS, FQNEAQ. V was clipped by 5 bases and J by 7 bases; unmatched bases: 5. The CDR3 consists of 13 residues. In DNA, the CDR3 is TGTGCCAGCAGCCCCGGGACAGTTAATGAGCAGTTCTTC. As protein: CASSPGTVNEQFF.

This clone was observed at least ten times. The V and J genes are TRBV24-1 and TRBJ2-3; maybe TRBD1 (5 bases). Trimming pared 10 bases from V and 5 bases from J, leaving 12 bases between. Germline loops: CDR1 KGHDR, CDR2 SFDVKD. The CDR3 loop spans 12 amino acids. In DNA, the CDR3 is TGTGCCACTAGTTTAGGGGAAGATACGCAGTATTTT. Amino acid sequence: CATSLGEDTQYF.

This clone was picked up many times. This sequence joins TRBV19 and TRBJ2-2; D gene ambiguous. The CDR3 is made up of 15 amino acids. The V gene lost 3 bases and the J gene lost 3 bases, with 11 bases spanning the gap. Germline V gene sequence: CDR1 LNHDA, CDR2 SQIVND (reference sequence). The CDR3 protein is CASSIAGPHTGELFF. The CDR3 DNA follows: TGTGCCAGTAGTATCGCTGGGCCACACACCGGGGAGCTGTTTTTT.

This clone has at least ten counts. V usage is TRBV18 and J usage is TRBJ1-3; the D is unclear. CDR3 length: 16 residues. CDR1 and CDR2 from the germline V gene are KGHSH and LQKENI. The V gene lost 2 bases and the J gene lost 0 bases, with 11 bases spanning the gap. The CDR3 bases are TGTGCCAGCTCACCATCGACGGGGAGCTCTGGAAACACCATATATTTT. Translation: CASSPSTGSSGNTIYF.

CDR3 amino acids: CSARDQGSYGYTF. In DNA form, the CDR3 reads TGCAGTGCTAGAGATCAGGGGTCCTATGGCTACACCTTC. This chain uses TRBV20-1 with TRBJ1-2, with a possible D match to TRBD1 (6 bases). Trimming took off 0 bases at V and 4 bases at J, with 9 bases between the two ends. Germline V gives CDR1 DFQATT, CDR2 SNEGSKA (reference sequence). CDR3 length equals 13 residues.

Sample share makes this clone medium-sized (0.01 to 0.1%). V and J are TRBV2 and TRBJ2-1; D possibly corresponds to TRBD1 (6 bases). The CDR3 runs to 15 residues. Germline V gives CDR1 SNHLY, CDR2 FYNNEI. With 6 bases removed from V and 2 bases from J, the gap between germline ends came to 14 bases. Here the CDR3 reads CASRQRAGAYNEQFF. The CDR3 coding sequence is TGTGCCAGCAGACAGAGGGCAGGGGCCTACAATGAGCAGTTCTTC.

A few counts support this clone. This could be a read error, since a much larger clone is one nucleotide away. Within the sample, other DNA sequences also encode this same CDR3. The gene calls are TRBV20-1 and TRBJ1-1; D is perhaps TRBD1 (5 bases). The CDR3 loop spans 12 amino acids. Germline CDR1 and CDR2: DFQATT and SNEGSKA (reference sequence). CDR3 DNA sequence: TGCAGTGCTAGAGAGGGGGAGGCTGAAGCTTTCTTC. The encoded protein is CSAREGEAEAFF.

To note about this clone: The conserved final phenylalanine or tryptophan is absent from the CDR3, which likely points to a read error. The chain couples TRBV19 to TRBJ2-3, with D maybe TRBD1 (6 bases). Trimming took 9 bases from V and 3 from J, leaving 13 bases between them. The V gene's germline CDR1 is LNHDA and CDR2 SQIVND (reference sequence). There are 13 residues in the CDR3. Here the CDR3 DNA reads TGTGCCAGCACGGACAGATCAACAGATACGCAGTATAAT. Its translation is CASTDRSTDTQYN.